The clone carrying this T cell receptor (beta chain) was seen a single time. The authors' processing: The authors estimated nucleated cell counts from reference gene primer amplification. Assay: immunoSEQ multiplex PCR; the TCRdb copy retains only in-frame clones and omits some. That table is the source of V, J and clone size, and D and trimming were worked out from the DNA. The sample includes about 230,000 clones, roughly 85% of them seen just once. The sample belongs to a study of blood T cell repertoires in COVID-19. Study-level information: Specimens from acute and convalescent COVID-19 originated in the United States, Italy and Spain. In each case, the material was cDNA or gDNA derived from T cells, B-cell-depleted T cells, or PBMCs.

The TCR was taken from a man aged 35 to 55 with acute or convalescent COVID-19. The sequenced material came from peripheral blood.

The CDR3 DNA follows: TGTGCCAGCTCTTTTTACACTACCACTGAAGCTTTCTTT. Translated, it gives CASSFYTTTEAFF. V and J are TRBV2 and TRBJ1-1; D unclear. Germline V gene sequence: CDR1 SNHLY, CDR2 FYNNEI. This CDR3 region has 13 residues. V lost 8 bases and J 4 bases, leaving 14 bases between the germline ends.